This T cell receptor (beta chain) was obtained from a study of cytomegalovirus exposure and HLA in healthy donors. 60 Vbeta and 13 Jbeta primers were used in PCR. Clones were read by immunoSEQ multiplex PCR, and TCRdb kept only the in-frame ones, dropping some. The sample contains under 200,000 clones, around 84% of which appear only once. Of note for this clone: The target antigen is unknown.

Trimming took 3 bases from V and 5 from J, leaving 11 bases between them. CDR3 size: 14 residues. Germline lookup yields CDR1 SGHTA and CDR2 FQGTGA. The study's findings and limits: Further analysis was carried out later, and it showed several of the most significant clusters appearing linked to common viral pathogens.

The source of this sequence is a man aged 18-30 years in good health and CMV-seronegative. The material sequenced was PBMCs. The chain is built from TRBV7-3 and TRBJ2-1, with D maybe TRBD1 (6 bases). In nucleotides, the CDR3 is TGTGCCAGCAGCTTCTCGGACAGACACAATGAGCAGTTCTTC. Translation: CASSFSDRHNEQFF. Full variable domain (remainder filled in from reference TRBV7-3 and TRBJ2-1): GAGVSQTPSNKVTEKGKYVELRCDPISGHTALYWYRQSLGQGPEFLIYFQGTGAADDSGLPNDRFFAVRPEGSVSTLKIQRTERGDSAVYLCASSFSDRHNEQFFGPGTRLTVL.